Shown below are 13 T cell receptor beta chains from a single sample sequenced in a study of blood T cell repertoires in COVID-19. Clones were read by immunoSEQ multiplex PCR, and TCRdb kept only the in-frame ones, dropping some. The data contain 89,000 or so clones, roughly 96% of them singletons. Sequenced sample: peripheral blood. These receptors originate from a human donor with active COVID-19. The donor label of this sample is uncertain.

The chain is built from TRBV14 and TRBJ1-2; D is unclear. Germline V gene lookup returns CDR1 SGHDN and CDR2 FVKESK. This CDR3 has 16 residues. V gave up 2 bases and J gave up 4 bases, with 17 bases separating them. The CDR3 protein is CASSQLTDGVGYGYTF. The CDR3 coding sequence is TGTGCCAGCAGCCAATTAACGGACGGGGTGGGCTATGGCTACACCTTC.

J is TRBJ1-2 and V is TRBV28; D is undetermined. Per the germline V gene, CDR1 is MDHEN and CDR2 is SYDVKM. V was cut by 6 bases and J by 7 bases, with 12 bases left in between. The CDR3 extends over 12 amino acids. Here the CDR3 reads CASSPSRSGYTF. CDR3 bases: TGTGCCAGCAGCCCAAGTCGTAGTGGCTACACCTTC.

V gene TRBV15 combines with J gene TRBJ1-6; D is unclear. The length of the CDR3 is 13 residues. V lost 1 base and J lost 8, with 6 bases in between. Germline values: CDR1 LNHNV, CDR2 YYDKDF (reference sequence). CDR3 protein: CATSRVGDSPLHF. DNA for the CDR3: TGTGCCACCAGCAGAGTTGGAGATTCACCCCTCCACTTT.

The V and J genes are TRBV19 and TRBJ2-2; D is uncertain. V lost 2 bases, J lost 4 bases, and 11 bases lay in between. Germline CDR1 is LNHDA and CDR2 is SQIVND (reference sequence). The CDR3 has 15 residues. CDR3 residues: CASSIMEYGTGELFF. The CDR3, as DNA: TGTGCCAGTAGTATAATGGAGTATGGCACCGGGGAGCTGTTTTTT.

The chain recombines TRBV4-2 with TRBJ2-1, with TRBD2 identical over 11 bases. The CDR3 covers 17 residues. Germline V gene data show CDR1 as LGHNA and CDR2 as YNFKEQ. Trimming removed 1 base from V and 1 base from J; junction bases left unmatched: 3. CDR3 bases: TGTGCCAGCAGCCAAGTCACTAGCGGGGGTTCCTACAATGAGCAGTTCTTC. Its protein product is CASSQVTSGGSYNEQFF.

V and J are TRBV6-5 and TRBJ1-6; 7 bases line up with TRBD1. Germline-derived CDR1 and CDR2 are MNHEY and SVGAGI. V gave up 0 bases and J gave up 7 bases; unmatched junction bases: 6. CDR3 length: 16 amino acids. The CDR3 region has the DNA TGTGCCAGCAGTTACTCACGACAGGGTTTAAATTCACCCCTCCACTTT. This gives the protein CASSYSRQGLNSPLHF.

This clone was found once. This chain connects TRBV12-5 to TRBJ1-2; tentatively, D is TRBD1 (5 bases). Germline V gene sequence: CDR1 LGHNT, CDR2 FRNRAP. Deletions cut 6 bases from V and 2 bases from J, with 10 bases between. CDR3 size: 13 residues. The CDR3 bases are TGTGCTAGTGGGCCAGGGTCGAACTATGGCTACACCTTC. The encoded protein is CASGPGSNYGYTF.

V usage is TRBV19 and J usage is TRBJ1-1, with D perhaps TRBD1 (5 bases). From germline, CDR1 is LNHDA and CDR2 SQIVND (reference sequence). Trimming pared 11 bases from V and 3 bases from J, leaving 19 bases between. The CDR3 length is 14 residues. CDR3 amino acids: CASTPGFRDTEAFF. The CDR3 DNA reads TGTGCCTCGACCCCAGGGTTTAGGGACACTGAAGCTTTCTTT.

The genes are TRBV7-9 and TRBJ2-5, with 10 bases identical to TRBD1. J gave up 4 bases and V 0 bases, and 2 bases lay outside the gene matches. The CDR3 has 15 amino acids. Germline V gives CDR1 SEHNR, CDR2 FQNEAQ (reference sequence). Here the CDR3 reads CASSLAGDRGETQYF. CDR3 coding DNA: TGTGCCAGCAGCTTAGCCGGGGACAGGGGAGAGACCCAGTACTTC.

V and J are TRBV6-5 and TRBJ2-5; D is unresolved. V was shortened by 2 bases and J by 5 bases, with 6 bases between the two germline ends. The CDR3 is 12 residues long. Germline CDR1 is MNHEY and CDR2 is SVGAGI. The CDR3 DNA follows: TGTGCCAGCAGTTACCCCCAGGAGACCCAGTACTTC. It codes for CASSYPQETQYF.

J is TRBJ2-5 and V is TRBV7-9; 7 bases match TRBD1. After removal of 1 base from V and 9 bases from J, the junction contained 8 bases not matched to a gene. The length of the CDR3 is 14 residues. Germline loops: CDR1 SEHNR, CDR2 FQNEAQ (reference sequence). The DNA for the CDR3 is TGTGCCAGCAGCTTAGGCGACAGGGTAGTAGCCCAGTACTTC. Protein: CASSLGDRVVAQYF.

The V call is TRBV5-6, the J call TRBJ1-1; D not certain. The germline gives CDR1 SGHDT, CDR2 YYEEEE. The CDR3 has 14 residues. The V gene lost 4 bases and the J gene lost 3 bases, with 13 bases spanning the gap. The CDR3, as DNA: TGTGCCAGCAGCCCGGTAGTCCGGGACACTGAAGCTTTCTTT. Translated: CASSPVVRDTEAFF.

The V and J genes are TRBV3-1 (or the pseudogene TRBV3-2) and TRBJ2-3, with a weak D call TRBD2 (5 bases). The CDR3 loop spans 14 amino acids. Germline CDR1 is LGHDT and CDR2 is YNNKEL (reference sequence). V was shortened by 1 base and J by 0 bases, with 5 bases between the two germline ends. The CDR3 sequence is CASSQAGSTDTQYF. The CDR3 DNA is TGTGCCAGCAGCCAAGCGGGGAGCACAGATACGCAGTATTTT.